What follows are 19 T cell receptor beta chains derived from one specimen sequenced in a study of tumor-infiltrating lymphocytes in oesophageal squamous cell carcinoma. TCRdb redid the calling of the PCR reads with MiXCR, one entry per CDR3 protein. The table lists around 12,000 distinct CDR3 sequences, less than 55% of them singletons, with approximately 28% in the top ten. Sequences were obtained from esophageal tumor tissue. The source is a female donor with esophageal squamous cell carcinoma.

The J gene is TRBJ2-3, the V gene TRBV7-2; no reliable D call. Judging by the DNA end, TRBJ2-1 fits better; the J call may be wrong. Germline V lookup: CDR1 SGHTA, CDR2 FQGNSA. The CDR3 length is 13 residues. The CDR3 DNA is TGTGCCAGCAGCCTAAACCGCCTCGGTGAGCAGTTCTTC. The encoded protein is CASSLNRLGEQFF.

This rearrangement joins TRBV12-3 or TRBV12-4 to TRBJ2-1; no clear D. The DNA end lines up better with TRBJ2-7; the J call may be wrong. This CDR3 comprises 12 residues. CDR3: CASSPGPYEQYF. In nucleotides, the CDR3 is TGTGCCTCCTCCCCCGGGCCCTACGAGCAGTACTTC.

This clonotype was seen a single time. V and J are TRBV7-2 and TRBJ2-4, with 11 bases aligning to TRBD2. The last part of the DNA fits TRBJ2-7 better; the J call may be wrong. The CDR3 totals 14 residues. Germline lookup yields CDR1 SGHTA and CDR2 FQGNSA. The CDR3: CASSSSLAGAEQYF. CDR3 DNA: TGTGCCAGCAGCTCCTCACTAGCGGGAGCCGAGCAGTACTTC.

This clonotype was seen ten or more times. The V call is TRBV18, the J call TRBJ1-4; D uncertain. The V gene lost 5 bases and the J gene lost 4 bases, with 5 bases spanning the gap. There are 12 residues in the CDR3. In germline, CDR1 is KGHSH, CDR2 LQKENI. The CDR3: CASSNHNEKLFF. The CDR3 bases are TGTGCCAGCTCAAATCATAATGAAAAACTGTTTTTT.

The CDR3 loop is CASSLALFRSYEQYF. CDR3 sequence (DNA): TGTGCCAGCAGCTTAGCGTTGTTCAGATCCTACGAGCAGTACTTC. The genes are TRBV7-6 and TRBJ2-3; D uncertain. The better agreement between TRBJ2-7 and the DNA end casts doubt on the J call. CDR3 length: 15 residues. Germline V gene lookup returns CDR1 SGHVS and CDR2 FNYEAQ.

This clonotype occurred many times. Being one base from a much bigger clone, this may be a read error. This chain links TRBV25-1 with TRBJ2-1; D unresolved. The tail of the sequence fits TRBJ2-7 better, so the J call may be wrong. This CDR3 has 11 residues. CDR1 MGHDK and CDR2 SYGVNS come from the germline V gene. The DNA of the CDR3 is TGTGCCAGCAGTGAATTAAGTGAGCAGTACTTC. It codes for CASSELSEQYF.

This clonotype showed up just a few times. This chain joins TRBV25-1 and TRBJ1-4; 9 bases line up with TRBD1. V shed 3 bases and J 10 bases; nucleotides not matched to a gene: 9. Germline V gene data show CDR1 as MGHDK and CDR2 as SYGVNS. This CDR3 comprises 15 residues. The CDR3 region is CASSDRGQGRVKLFF. The CDR3 nucleotides are TGTGCCAGCAGTGATAGGGGACAGGGTAGGGTAAAACTGTTTTTT. Based on the CDR3 plus reference TRBV25-1 and TRBJ1-4, the full variable domain is EADIYQTPRYLVIGTGKKITLECSQTMGHDKMYWYQQDPGMELHLIHYSYGVNSTEKGDLSSESTVSRIRTEHFPLTLESARPSHTSQYLCASSDRGQGRVKLFFGSGTQLSVL.

In the case of this clonotype: Compared with germline, one end of the junction differs, possibly owing to a read error. The chain is built from TRBV7-2 and TRBJ2-3, with 9 bases lining up with TRBD2. The CDR3 sequence is 14 residues long. CDR1 and CDR2 (germline): SGHTA, FQGNSA. The CDR3 sequence: CASSPHSGGNEQYF. CDR3 nucleotide sequence: TGTGCCAGCAGCCCTCACAGCGGGGGGAACGAGCAGTACTTT.

This clonotype was seen more than once but under ten times. This chain connects TRBV5-6 to TRBJ2-1; D is unclear. Germline CDR1 reads SGHDT; CDR2 reads YYEEEE. CDR3 length equals 15 residues. V was trimmed by 0 bases and J by 8 bases, leaving 15 bases between them. DNA of the CDR3: TGTGCCAGCAGCTTGGCCTGGGTAACACGCGATGAGCAGTTCTTC. Protein: CASSLAWVTRDEQFF. Drawing the rest from reference TRBV5-6 and TRBJ2-1, the complete variable domain is DAGVTQSPTHLIKTRGQQVTLRCSPKSGHDTVSWYQQALGQGPQFIFQYYEEEERQRGNFPDRFSGHQFPNYSSELNVNALLLGDSALYLCASSLAWVTRDEQFFGPGTRLTVL.

On this clonotype itself: The conserved phenylalanine or tryptophan is not found at the CDR3 terminus, so this likely reflects a read error. The limits of the CDR3 on the DNA are not certain, so only TCRdb's listed CDR3 is given. V usage is TRBV12-3 or TRBV12-4 and J usage is TRBJ2-5; the table gives TRBD1 as D, unverified against the DNA. The CDR3 contains 17 residues when both ends are counted. CDR3 loop: CASSDRGGYNSPLHFGN.

The rearrangement links TRBV28 to TRBJ2-5; D might be TRBD1 or TRBD2, each matching 5 bases. V was shortened by 7 bases and J by 5 bases, with 11 bases between the two germline ends. The CDR3 loop spans 12 amino acids. CDR1 and CDR2 from the germline V gene are MDHEN and SYDVKM. In DNA, the CDR3 is TGTGCCAGCAAGGGGAGCGCGGAGACCCAGTACTTC. Residues: CASKGSAETQYF. The whole variable domain, remainder taken from reference TRBV28 and TRBJ2-5, is DVKVTQSSRYLVKRTGEKVFLECVQDMDHENMFWYRQDPGLGLRLIYFSYDVKMKEKGDIPEGYSVSREKKERFSLILESASTNQTSMYLCASKGSAETQYFGPGTRLLVL.

The CDR3 bases are TGTGCCAGCAGCAAATACAATGAGCAGTTCTTC. It specifies CASSKYNEQFF. The chain recombines TRBV7-6 with TRBJ2-1; D gene uncertain. Trimming took 5 bases from V and 4 from J, leaving 3 bases between them. Germline V lookup: CDR1 SGHVS, CDR2 FNYEAQ. This CDR3 comprises 11 residues. Full variable domain (rest looked up from reference TRBV7-6 and TRBJ2-1): GAGVSQSPRYKVTKRGQDVALRCDPISGHVSLYWYRQALGQGPEFLTYFNYEAQQDKSGLPNDRFSAERPEGSISTLTIQRTEQRDSAMYRCASSKYNEQFFGPGTRLTVL.

The V gene is TRBV27, the J gene TRBJ2-5, with TRBD1 matching 7 bases. The J call is in doubt because the DNA end fits TRBJ2-1 better. The CDR3 loop spans 14 amino acids. The germline CDR1 and CDR2 sequences are MNHEY and SMNVEV (reference sequence). As DNA, the CDR3 is TGTGCCAGCAGTTTCTACAGGGGATGGAATGAGCAGTTCTTC. Protein product: CASSFYRGWNEQFF.

Many counts were recorded for this clonotype. The chain uses TRBV28 and TRBJ2-7; D perhaps matches TRBD2 (5 bases). CDR3 size: 14 residues. Germline CDR1 MDHEN, CDR2 SYDVKM. V was clipped by 8 bases and J by 0 bases, with 14 bases between them. As DNA, the CDR3 is TGTGCCAGCCGAAACTCGGGGAGCTCCTACGAGCAGTACTTC. This gives the protein CASRNSGSSYEQYF.

This chain connects TRBV7-9 to TRBJ2-2, with D maybe TRBD2 (5 bases). Germline V gene lookup returns CDR1 SEHNR and CDR2 FQNEAQ (reference sequence). The CDR3 has 13 residues. Trimming pared 5 bases from V and 5 bases from J, leaving 9 bases between. The CDR3 DNA sequence: TGTGCCAGCAGCCCGACGGGAACCGGGGAGCTGTTTTTT. This codes for CASSPTGTGELFF.

The sample holds many counts of this clonotype. The rearrangement links TRBV18 to TRBJ2-1; 9 nucleotides line up with TRBD1. TRBJ2-7 explains the end of the DNA better; the J call may be wrong. Germline V CDR1 and CDR2: KGHSH, LQKENI. The length of the CDR3 is 16 residues. The CDR3 DNA is TGTGCCAGCTCCCGACCACCCGGGACAGGGTCCAATGAGCAGTACTTC. Its protein product is CASSRPPGTGSNEQYF.

Remarks on this clonotype: The CDR3 does not end in the conserved phenylalanine or tryptophan, so this is likely a read error. It is unclear where the CDR3 begins or ends on the DNA, so no DNA is shown, and the CDR3 is as TCRdb lists it. The chain couples TRBV11-1 to TRBJ2-6; the D call in the table, TRBD1, was not verified against the DNA. Germline V gene lookup returns CDR1 SGHAT and CDR2 FQDESV (reference sequence). The CDR3 length is 17 residues, termini included. The CDR3 loop reads CASSLASPRTEEQYFGA.

This clonotype was seen more than once but under ten times. In DNA form, the CDR3 reads TGTGCCAGCAGCTTAGACCGGGGCAGGGGGTCAGAGACCCAGTACTTC. It is translated as CASSLDRGRGSETQYF. The rearrangement joins TRBV7-3 to TRBJ2-5; 7 bases are a match to TRBD1. Germline CDR1 SGHTA, CDR2 FQGTGA. The trim removed 2 bases at V and 4 bases at J, leaving 10 bases unmatched. This CDR3 comprises 16 residues.

The chain uses TRBV28 and TRBJ2-4; D uncertain. The J call may be wrong; the DNA end is better matched by TRBJ2-7. CDR3 length: 13 residues. The germline gives CDR1 MDHEN, CDR2 SYDVKM. The CDR3 reads CASSPPGAYEQYF. CDR3 coding DNA: TGTGCCAGCAGCCCCCCTGGGGCCTACGAGCAGTACTTC.